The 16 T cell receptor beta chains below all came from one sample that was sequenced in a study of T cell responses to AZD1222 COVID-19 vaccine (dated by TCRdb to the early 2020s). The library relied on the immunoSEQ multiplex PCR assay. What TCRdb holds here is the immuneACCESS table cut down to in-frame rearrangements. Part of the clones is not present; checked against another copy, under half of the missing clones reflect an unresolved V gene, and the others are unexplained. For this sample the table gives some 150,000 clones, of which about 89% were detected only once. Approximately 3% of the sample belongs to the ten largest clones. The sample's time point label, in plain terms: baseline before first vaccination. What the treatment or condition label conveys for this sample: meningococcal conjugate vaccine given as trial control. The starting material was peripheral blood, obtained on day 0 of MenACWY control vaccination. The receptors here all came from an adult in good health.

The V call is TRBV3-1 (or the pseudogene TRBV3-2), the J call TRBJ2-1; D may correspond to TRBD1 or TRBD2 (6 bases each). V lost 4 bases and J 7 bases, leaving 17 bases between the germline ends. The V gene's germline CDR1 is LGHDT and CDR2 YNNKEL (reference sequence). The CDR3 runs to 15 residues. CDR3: CASSRAGQGKNEQFF. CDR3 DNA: TGTGCCAGCAGCCGCGCGGGACAAGGGAAGAATGAGCAGTTCTTC.

CDR3 region: CAISEPRQDYEQYF. Here the CDR3 DNA reads TGTGCCATCAGTGAACCGAGACAGGACTACGAGCAGTACTTC. The chain employs TRBV10-3 and TRBJ2-7; TRBD1 might be the D (6 bases). Germline V gives CDR1 ENHRY, CDR2 SYGVKD. The CDR3 spans 14 residues. The V end was cut by 3 bases, the J end by 3 bases, with 12 bases between.

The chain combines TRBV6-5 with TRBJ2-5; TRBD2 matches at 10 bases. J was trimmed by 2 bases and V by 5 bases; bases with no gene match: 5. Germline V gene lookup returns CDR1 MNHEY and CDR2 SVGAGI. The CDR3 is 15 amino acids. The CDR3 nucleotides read TGTGCCAGCAGTCCTCCACTAGCGGGACAAGAGACCCAGTACTTC. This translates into CASSPPLAGQETQYF.

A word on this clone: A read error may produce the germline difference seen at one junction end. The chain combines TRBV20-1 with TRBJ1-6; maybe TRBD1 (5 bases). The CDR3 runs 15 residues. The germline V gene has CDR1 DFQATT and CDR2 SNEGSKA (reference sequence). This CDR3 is CSASWGPRLGSTLHF. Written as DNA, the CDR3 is TGCAGTGCTAGTTGGGGACCGCGCCTCGGTTCAACCCTCCACTTT.

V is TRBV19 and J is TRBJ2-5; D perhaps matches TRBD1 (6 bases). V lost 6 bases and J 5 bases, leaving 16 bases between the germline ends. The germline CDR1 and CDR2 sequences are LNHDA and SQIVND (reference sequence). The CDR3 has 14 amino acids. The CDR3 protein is CASSPGAGAETQYF. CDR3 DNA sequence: TGTGCCAGTAGCCCTGGGGCAGGGGCGGAGACCCAGTACTTC.

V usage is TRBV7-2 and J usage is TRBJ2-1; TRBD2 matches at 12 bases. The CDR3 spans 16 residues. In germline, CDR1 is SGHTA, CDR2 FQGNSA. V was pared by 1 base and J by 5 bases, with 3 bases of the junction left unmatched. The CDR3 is CASSLELAGGNNEQFF. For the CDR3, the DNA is TGTGCCAGCAGCTTAGAACTAGCGGGAGGAAACAATGAGCAGTTCTTC.

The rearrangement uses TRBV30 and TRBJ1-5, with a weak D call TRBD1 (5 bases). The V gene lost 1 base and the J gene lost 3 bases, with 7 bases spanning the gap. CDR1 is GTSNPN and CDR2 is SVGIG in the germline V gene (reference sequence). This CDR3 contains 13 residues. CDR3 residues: CAWSAGNNQPQHF. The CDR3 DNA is TGTGCCTGGAGTGCAGGGAACAATCAGCCCCAGCATTTT.

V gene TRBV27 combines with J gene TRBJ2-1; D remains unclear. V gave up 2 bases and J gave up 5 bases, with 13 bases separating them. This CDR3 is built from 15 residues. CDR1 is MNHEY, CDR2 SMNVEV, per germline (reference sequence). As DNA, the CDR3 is TGTGCCAGCAGTTTAAAGCCTGTATACAACAATGAGCAGTTCTTC. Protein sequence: CASSLKPVYNNEQFF.

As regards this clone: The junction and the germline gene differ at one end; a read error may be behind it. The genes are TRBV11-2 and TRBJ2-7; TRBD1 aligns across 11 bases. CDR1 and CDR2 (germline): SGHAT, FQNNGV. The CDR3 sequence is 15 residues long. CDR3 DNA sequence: TGTGCCAGCAGCCCTCGGACAGGGGGCTCCCACGAGCAGTACTTC. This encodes CASSPRTGGSHEQYF.

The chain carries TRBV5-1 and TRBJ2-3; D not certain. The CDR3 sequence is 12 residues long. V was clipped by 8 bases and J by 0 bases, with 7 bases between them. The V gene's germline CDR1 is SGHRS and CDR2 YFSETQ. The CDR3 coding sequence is TGCGCCAGTCATTCTAGCACAGATACGCAGTATTTT. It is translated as CASHSSTDTQYF.

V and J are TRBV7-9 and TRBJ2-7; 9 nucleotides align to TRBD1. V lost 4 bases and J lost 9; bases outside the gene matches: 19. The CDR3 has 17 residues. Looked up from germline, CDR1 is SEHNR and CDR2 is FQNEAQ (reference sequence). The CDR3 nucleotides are TGTGCCAGCAGCTCAGCTTTTATACAGGGGGCCCGAATTGGGCAGTACTTC. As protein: CASSSAFIQGARIGQYF. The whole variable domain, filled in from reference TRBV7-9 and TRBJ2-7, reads DTGVSQNPRHKITKRGQNVTFRCDPISEHNRLYWYRQTLGQGPEFLTYFQNEAQLEKSRLLSDRFSAERPKGSFSTLEIQRTEQGDSAMYLCASSSAFIQGARIGQYFGPGTRLTVT.

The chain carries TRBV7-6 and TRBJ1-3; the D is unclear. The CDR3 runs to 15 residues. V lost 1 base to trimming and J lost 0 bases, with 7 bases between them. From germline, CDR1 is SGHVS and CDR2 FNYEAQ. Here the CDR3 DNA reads TGTGCCAGCAGCTTAGGGAGCTCCTCTGGAAACACCATATATTTT. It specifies CASSLGSSSGNTIYF.

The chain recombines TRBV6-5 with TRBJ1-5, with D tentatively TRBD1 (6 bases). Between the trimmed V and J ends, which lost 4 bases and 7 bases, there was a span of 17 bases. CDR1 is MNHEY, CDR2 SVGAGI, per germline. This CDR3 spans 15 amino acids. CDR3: CASSSRPVGGQPQHF. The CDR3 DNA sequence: TGTGCCAGCAGTTCCCGGCCCGTCGGGGGCCAGCCCCAGCATTTT.

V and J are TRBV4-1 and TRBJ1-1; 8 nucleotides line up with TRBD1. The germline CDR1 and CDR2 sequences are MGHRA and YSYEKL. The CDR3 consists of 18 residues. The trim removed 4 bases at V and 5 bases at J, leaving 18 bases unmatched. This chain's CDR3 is CASSPLRTWTGKETEAFF. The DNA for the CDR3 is TGCGCCAGCAGCCCCCTTCGGACTTGGACAGGGAAAGAAACTGAAGCTTTCTTT.

CDR3: CASSLGQGVYGYTF. DNA of the CDR3: TGTGCCAGCAGCTTGGGACAGGGTGTCTATGGCTACACCTTC. V gene TRBV5-8 combines with J gene TRBJ1-2; 7 bases are a match to TRBD1. The V gene end was trimmed by 0 bases and the J gene end by 4 bases; junction bases not matched to a gene: 3. Germline CDR1 SGHTS, CDR2 YDEGEE. The CDR3 loop spans 14 amino acids.

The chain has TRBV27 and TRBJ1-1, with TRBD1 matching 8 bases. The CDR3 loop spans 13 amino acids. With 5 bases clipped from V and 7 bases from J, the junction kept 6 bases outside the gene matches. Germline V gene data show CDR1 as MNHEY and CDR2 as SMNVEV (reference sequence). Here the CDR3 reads CASSPSDRGEAFF. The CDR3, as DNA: TGTGCCAGCAGTCCAAGCGACAGGGGTGAAGCTTTCTTT.